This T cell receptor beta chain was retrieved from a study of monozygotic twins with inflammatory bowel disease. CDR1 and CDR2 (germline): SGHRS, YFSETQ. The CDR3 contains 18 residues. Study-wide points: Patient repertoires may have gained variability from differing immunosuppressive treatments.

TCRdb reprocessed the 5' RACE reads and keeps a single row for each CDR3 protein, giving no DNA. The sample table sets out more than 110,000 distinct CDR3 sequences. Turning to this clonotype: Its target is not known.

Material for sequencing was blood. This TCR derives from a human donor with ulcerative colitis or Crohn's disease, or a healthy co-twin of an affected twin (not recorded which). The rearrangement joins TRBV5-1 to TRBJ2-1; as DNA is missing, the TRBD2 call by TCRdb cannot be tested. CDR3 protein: CASSLGLAGALSYNEQFF.